This TCR beta chain was sequenced for a study of molecular identifiers for immune sequencing clone quantification (dated by TCRdb to the late 2010s). With respect to the entire study: For a replicate experiment, RNA from roughly 21,000 or 96,000 naive CD8 T cells was divided into five aliquots, of which four were sequenced. This methods study used CD8 T cells to benchmark TCR RNA copy counting and molecular-identifier clustering-based TCR repertoire sequencing (MIDCIRS). The full study reports these points: When barcode sub-clustering was omitted, TCR diversity was inflated by chimeric consensus sequences, with chimeras reaching as high as 47%. The naive libraries included spiked-in Jurkat TCR RNA (roughly 11 copies' worth), and this RNA is not part of the donor repertoire. In CMV-specific effector cells, over 98% of molecules were held by clones above 20 RNA copies, whereas under 1% of molecules were held by such clones in naive cells. Approximately 3 recovered TCR RNA copies per cell were obtained by modeling, versus roughly 10 by digital PCR, implying a capture efficiency of 30% to 35%. Highly expanded clone sizes could be underestimated if identical TCR molecules share a barcode. Even against a background of about a million naive CD8 T cells, spiked-in Jurkat TCR RNA amounting to a single cell's worth was reported to be detectable.

Libraries of naive CD8 T cells were built from anywhere between about 20,000 and 1,000,000 sorted cells, with 10%, 30% or 50% of the purified RNA used. On a BD FACSAria II, naive CD8 T cells were FACS-sorted as CD8+CD4-CCR7+CD45RA+ and collected into RLT Plus buffer. To test detection sensitivity, Jurkat RNA equivalent to more than 9 TCR copies was spiked into samples of roughly 20,000-1,000,000 naive CD8 T cells. Enrichment of CD8 T cells was done with RosetteSep CD8+ T Cell Enrichment Cocktail plus Ficoll-Paque, and ACK red cell lysis came afterward. Libraries were constructed by PCR. The sequencer listed for this sample is NextSeq 500. Bulk TCR libraries were prepared as previously described, using TCR primers listed in Table S5. The Qiagen AllPrep DNA/RNA kit was used to purify total RNA. Before analysis, reads from multiple sequencing runs of one library were combined. From the authors' description of their analysis: Reads were retained only if the reads had an exact TCR constant sequence, and the retained reads were trimmed to 150 nt and grouped according to their 12-nt molecular barcodes. Within each barcode group, reads were sub-clustered at a 15% Levenshtein threshold, and quality-weighted consensus sequences were built per RNA molecule. Non-functional sequences were discarded, and so were lower-count sequences lying one edit away from another sequence. Based on fitting two negative binomial distributions, any barcode sub-cluster with under 20% of the maximum read count was discarded. TCRdb reran the public reads through fastp at Q25 and MiXCR, keeping productive beta chains. Under each unique CDR3 protein, matching rows form one entry showing the most common genes and DNA. V and J calls and clone size were set by TCRdb, not the authors. In this sample the table shows about 40,000 distinct CDR3 sequences, 24% of which occur a single time. About 0.93% of the sample lies in the top ten.

Points on this clonotype: Its target antigen remains unknown. Per-nucleotide qualities are absent, and no much larger clonotype sits a single base away.

The CDR3 contains 14 residues, cysteine and phenylalanine counted. The retained sequence is limited to the CDR3, 42 bases, with the frame set at the first base. From the germline V gene, CDR1 is SGHRS and CDR2 is YFSETQ. V is cut back by 4 bases and J by 2 bases, with 4 bases in the junction unmatched. The sequence was obtained from a human donor in good health. Some libraries in this study had Jurkat cell RNA spiked in. The sequence links TRBV5-1 to TRBJ2-7; TRBD1 lines up with 9 middle nucleotides. Sequenced: naive CD8+ T cells from blood, with Jurkat cell RNA spiked in. What this sample's cell subset or site label stands for: FACS-sorted CD8+CD4-CCR7+CD45RA+ naive T cells. The CDR3 is CASSIGQGTYEQYF. The sequence in DNA is TGCGCCAGCAGCATCGGACAGGGGACCTACGAGCAGTACTTC.